Listed here are 13 T cell receptor beta chains from one sample, sequenced in a study of siplizumab effects on memory and regulatory T cells. Assay used: immunoSEQ multiplex PCR; TCRdb lists only in-frame clones, some missing. This table holds approximately 65,000 clones, around 80% found once. Sample: memory CD4+ T cells sorted from blood. The receptor source for this set is a human donor in good health.

In DNA form, the CDR3 reads TGTGCCAGCAGTGGGAATATGGGTCAGCCCCAGCATTTT. It is translated as CASSGNMGQPQHF. The genes are TRBV6-1 and TRBJ1-5; D remains unclear. Looked up from germline, CDR1 is MNHNS and CDR2 is SASEGT. The length of the CDR3 is 13 residues. V lost 4 bases and J lost 6, with 10 bases in between.

The chain joins TRBV5-4 to TRBJ2-5; 10 bases are a match to TRBD2. This CDR3 is 13 amino acids long. In germline, CDR1 is SGHNT, CDR2 YYREEE (reference sequence). Trimming cost V 4 bases and J 4 bases; bases outside gene matches: 1. CDR3 sequence: CASSRTSGETQYF. CDR3 DNA sequence: TGTGCCAGCAGCCGGACTAGCGGAGAGACCCAGTACTTC. The whole variable domain, filled in from reference TRBV5-4 and TRBJ2-5, reads ETGVTQSPTHLIKTRGQQVTLRCSSQSGHNTVSWYQQALGQGPQFIFQYYREEENGRGNFPPRFSGLQFPNYSSELNVNALELDDSALYLCASSRTSGETQYFGPGTRLLVL.

This sequence joins TRBV7-3 and TRBJ2-7, with TRBD2 as a possible D gene (5 bases). V was trimmed by 2 bases and J by 3 bases, leaving 14 bases between them. Germline V lookup: CDR1 SGHTA, CDR2 FQGTGA. There are 15 residues in the CDR3. The DNA for the CDR3 is TGTGCCAGCAGCTTATCATCGGGAACGGACTACGAGCAGTACTTC. Translation: CASSLSSGTDYEQYF. Full variable domain (outside the CDR3, taken from reference TRBV7-3 and TRBJ2-7): GAGVSQTPSNKVTEKGKYVELRCDPISGHTALYWYRQSLGQGPEFLIYFQGTGAADDSGLPNDRFFAVRPEGSVSTLKIQRTERGDSAVYLCASSLSSGTDYEQYFGPGTRLTVT.

The CDR3 nucleotides read TGTGCCAGCAGCCTAAACGGGGGGGCCTTGAATGAGCAGTTCTTC. It is translated as CASSLNGGALNEQFF. This chain joins TRBV7-2 and TRBJ2-1; 8 nucleotides line up with TRBD2. This CDR3 has 15 amino acids. V was clipped by 5 bases and J by 7 bases; unmatched bases: 10. Per germline, CDR1 SGHTA and CDR2 FQGNSA.

This chain connects TRBV11-1 to TRBJ1-1; D not certain. CDR1 and CDR2 (germline): SGHAT, FQDESV (reference sequence). CDR3 length: 11 amino acids. The V end lost 3 bases, the J end lost 10 bases, and 9 bases lay between the germline ends. CDR3 DNA: TGTGCCAGCAGCTTGTTTTTGGGAGCTTTCTTT. Its translation is CASSLFLGAFF. The whole variable domain, filled in from reference TRBV11-1 and TRBJ1-1, reads EAEVAQSPRYKITEKSQAVAFWCDPISGHATLYWYRQILGQGPELLVQFQDESVVDDSQLPKDRFSAERLKGVDSTLKIQPAELGDSAMYLCASSLFLGAFFGQGTRLTVV.

This clone has only a few counts. V usage is TRBV19 and J usage is TRBJ2-5; either TRBD1 or TRBD2 may fit D (6 bases each). V was pared by 8 bases and J by 5 bases, with 15 bases between. CDR3 length: 13 residues. CDR1 is LNHDA, CDR2 SQIVND, per germline (reference sequence). The CDR3 here is CASSGAGRETQYF. CDR3 bases: TGTGCCAGTTCGGGGGCGGGAAGGGAGACCCAGTACTTC.

V is TRBV27 and J is TRBJ2-5, with D possibly matching TRBD2 (5 bases). V lost 8 bases, J lost 4 bases, and 14 bases lay in between. CDR1 is MNHEY, CDR2 SMNVEV, per germline (reference sequence). CDR3 length: 13 amino acids. The CDR3 nucleotides are TGTGCCAGCTCGACCGGAGGAGGAGAGACCCAGTACTTC. Its translation: CASSTGGGETQYF.

The rearrangement links TRBV10-3 to TRBJ1-5; tentative D call: TRBD1 (5 bases). Trimming shortened V by 2 bases and J by 4 bases, and 9 bases separated the two germline ends. CDR3 length equals 14 residues. Germline loops: CDR1 ENHRY, CDR2 SYGVKD. The CDR3 spells CAISEGGWNQPQHF. The CDR3 nucleotides read TGTGCCATCAGTGAGGGGGGTTGGAATCAGCCCCAGCATTTT.

The chain recombines TRBV6-1 with TRBJ1-5; D gene ambiguous. CDR1 MNHNS and CDR2 SASEGT come from the germline V gene. This CDR3 is 13 amino acids long. Trimming left V 6 bases short and J 5 bases short, with 11 bases between. DNA for the CDR3: TGTGCCAGCAGCTCAGATGGGGATCAGCCCCAGCATTTT. It codes for CASSSDGDQPQHF.

A remark on this clone: This specimen includes other DNA sequences encoding the same CDR3. V and J are TRBV7-8 and TRBJ2-7; 7 positions match TRBD1. CDR3 length equals 14 residues. The germline V gene encodes CDR1 SGHVS and CDR2 FQNEAQ. V trimming: 6 bases; J trimming: 6 bases; junction bases outside the gene matches: 11. The CDR3 DNA reads TGTGCCAGCAGGCATTCCACCGACAGGGCCGAGCAGTACTTC. Translation: CASRHSTDRAEQYF.

The chain uses TRBV7-9 and TRBJ2-5; 9 bases are a match to TRBD2. J gave up 5 bases and V 8 bases, and 6 bases lay outside the gene matches. This CDR3 is built from 13 residues. CDR1 is SEHNR and CDR2 is FQNEAQ in the germline V gene (reference sequence). CDR3 sequence: CASGAGGRETQYF. CDR3 bases: TGTGCCAGCGGCGCGGGGGGGAGGGAGACCCAGTACTTC.

This chain connects TRBV7-3 to TRBJ2-1; D possibly corresponds to TRBD2 (5 bases). In germline, CDR1 is SGHTA, CDR2 FQGTGA. The V end was cut by 3 bases, the J end by 9 bases, with 12 bases between. The CDR3 is 13 amino acids. Here the CDR3 reads CASSFGESGEQFF. The CDR3 nucleotides read TGTGCCAGCAGCTTCGGGGAGTCGGGTGAGCAGTTCTTC.

This chain joins TRBV4-2 and TRBJ2-2, with 13 positions matching TRBD2. The germline gives CDR1 LGHNA, CDR2 YNFKEQ. The V and J ends lost 2 bases and 6 bases, in that order; junction bases with no gene match: 9. The CDR3 has 18 residues. CDR3 nucleotide sequence: TGTGCCAGCAGCCAACTGACTAGCGGGGGGTCGGTCTCCGGGGAGCTGTTTTTT. Amino acid sequence: CASSQLTSGGSVSGELFF.